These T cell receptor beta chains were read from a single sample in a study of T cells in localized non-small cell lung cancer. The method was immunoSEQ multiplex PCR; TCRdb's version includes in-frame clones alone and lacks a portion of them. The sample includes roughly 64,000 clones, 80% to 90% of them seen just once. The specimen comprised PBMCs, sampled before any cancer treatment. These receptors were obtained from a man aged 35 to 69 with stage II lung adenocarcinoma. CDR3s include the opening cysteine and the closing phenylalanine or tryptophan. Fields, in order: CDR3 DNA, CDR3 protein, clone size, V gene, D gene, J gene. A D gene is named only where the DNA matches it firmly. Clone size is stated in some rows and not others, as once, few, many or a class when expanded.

TGTGCCTGGAGTGTAGGTCCGGTAGAAAAACTGTTTTTT CAWSVGPVEKLFF - TRBV30 - TRBJ1-4
TGCAGCGTGACCCCCACTACTAGCGGGAGTTTCTACAATGAGCAGTTCTTC CSVTPTTSGSFYNEQFF - TRBV29-1 TRBD2 TRBJ2-1
TGTGCCAGTAGTTTGACCGGGGGAAGGGGTGTGTATGGCTACACCTTC CASSLTGGRGVYGYTF - TRBV19 - TRBJ1-2
TGTGCCAGCAGCTTTACAGGCAACTCCTACAATGAGCAGTTCTTC CASSFTGNSYNEQFF - TRBV7-2 - TRBJ2-1
TGTGCCAGCAGCTCGCCAGGACAGACCCATAATGAAAAACTGTTTTTT CASSSPGQTHNEKLFF - TRBV11-2 - TRBJ1-4
TGTGCCAGCAGTTCCAGGGTCACCGGGGAGCTGTTTTTT CASSSRVTGELFF - TRBV7-2 - TRBJ2-2
TGTGCCAGCTCACATAGCGGGAGGGCCGGAGATACGCAGTATTTT CASSHSGRAGDTQYF - TRBV18 TRBD2 TRBJ2-3
TGTGCCAGCAGCGTGGGGGGGGACACCGAGCAGTACTTC CASSVGGDTEQYF - TRBV9 - TRBJ2-7
TGTGCCAGCACCTCGACGGGAGGGGGAAACACCATATATTTT CASTSTGGGNTIYF - TRBV5-6 - TRBJ1-3
TGTGCCAGCAGTTGGGATAGCTTTGCCTACGAGCAGTACTTC CASSWDSFAYEQYF - TRBV6-6 - TRBJ2-7
TGTGCCAGCAGCCTTCAGGGTAGGGACATTCAGTACTTC CASSLQGRDIQYF - TRBV5-5 - TRBJ2-4
TGTGCCAGCAGCGTCGCGGGTTTATCAAACACCGGGGAGCTGTTTTTT CASSVAGLSNTGELFF - TRBV9 - TRBJ2-2
TGTGCCAGCAGTCCCCCCGACAGGGAACGGCAGCCCCAGCATTTT CASSPPDRERQPQHF - TRBV28 TRBD1 TRBJ1-5
TGTGCCAGCAGTGATCCCAAAGGGACTAATGAGCAGTTCTTC CASSDPKGTNEQFF - TRBV6-1 - TRBJ2-1
TGTGCCTGGAGTTTCGGGACTAGCGGGAGAATGGCGGAGGGCGAGCAGTACTTC CAWSFGTSGRMAEGEQYF - TRBV30 TRBD2 TRBJ2-7
TGTGCCAGCAGTTCCCGGGCTTCGAACACCGGGGAGCTGTTTTTT CASSSRASNTGELFF once TRBV2 - TRBJ2-2
TGTGCCAGCAGCCCGACAGGGGACGGCGAGCAGTACTTC CASSPTGDGEQYF - TRBV7-3 TRBD1 TRBJ2-7
TGTGCCAGCAGTGTCGACTCACAGGGATTCTACGAGCAGTACTTC CASSVDSQGFYEQYF - TRBV6-1 - TRBJ2-7
TGTGCCAGCAGCTTACAGGGTGGCGAAGAGACCCAGTACTTC CASSLQGGEETQYF - TRBV2 - TRBJ2-5
TGTGCCAGCAGTGAACCCCGGGGGGGGGCCGGCTATGGCTACACCTTC CASSEPRGGAGYGYTF - TRBV25-1 - TRBJ1-2
TGTGCCAGCAGCCAAGACGAGGCAGGACGCGTGTTTTTT CASSQDEAGRVFF - TRBV4-2 - TRBJ1-4
TGTGCCAGCCGACCAACAGGACAGGGTGCATCGGGCTACACCTTC CASRPTGQGASGYTF - TRBV2 TRBD1 TRBJ1-2
TGTGCCAGCAGCTTCCCGGGACAGGGGGCTCTGGGCTACACCTTC CASSFPGQGALGYTF - TRBV11-3 TRBD1 TRBJ1-2
TGTGCCAGCAGCCCGGACCGTAGCACAGATACGCAGTATTTT CASSPDRSTDTQYF - TRBV7-6 - TRBJ2-3
TGTGCCAGCAGTTTATCACAGGGTAGGAACACTGAAGCTTTCTTT CASSLSQGRNTEAFF - TRBV27 - TRBJ1-1
TGTGCCAGCAGCTTACTGGGGGGCCCTTTGAGCGAGCAGTACTTC CASSLLGGPLSEQYF few TRBV7-6 - TRBJ2-7
TGCGCCAGCAGCCCGCAAGGGTCTGGGGCCAACGTCCTGACTTTC CASSPQGSGANVLTF - TRBV5-1 - TRBJ2-6
TGTGCCAGCTCACCGTACCGGGACAGGGGGAATGAAAAACTGTTTTTT CASSPYRDRGNEKLFF - TRBV18 TRBD1 TRBJ1-4
TGTGCCAGCAAGGGGGACACAGATACGCAGTATTTT CASKGDTDTQYF - TRBV2 - TRBJ2-3
TGTGCCAGCAGCCAAGAGGACAGGGCATCTTCCGGGGAGCTGTTTTTT CASSQEDRASSGELFF - TRBV4-2 TRBD1 TRBJ2-2
TGTGCCTGGAGTGCACGGACAGGGGTGCGTGAAAAACTGTTTTTT CAWSARTGVREKLFF - TRBV30 TRBD1 TRBJ1-4
TGCAGCGTGAAGACTAGCGGGAGGACAGATACGCAGTATTTT CSVKTSGRTDTQYF - TRBV29-1 TRBD2 TRBJ2-3
TGTGCCAGCAGCTTAAGACTGAATGAGCAGTTCTTC CASSLRLNEQFF - TRBV7-9 - TRBJ2-1
TGTGCCAGTAATACGAAGTACAGGGACACTGAAGCTTTCTTT CASNTKYRDTEAFF - TRBV19 - TRBJ1-1
TGTGCCAGCACACAAATTAATGGGGGTGTAGATACGCAGTATTTT CASTQINGGVDTQYF - TRBV28 - TRBJ2-3
TGTGCCAGCAGCCAAGTGCTAAGCAGGGATAACTATGGCTACACCTTC CASSQVLSRDNYGYTF - TRBV4-2 - TRBJ1-2
TGTGCCATCAGGACTCTAGCGGAGAACAATGAGCAGTTCTTC CAIRTLAENNEQFF - TRBV10-3 TRBD2 TRBJ2-1
TGCAGCGTCAAGGGGGACTCCTACGAGCAGTACTTC CSVKGDSYEQYF - TRBV29-1 - TRBJ2-7
TGCGCCAGCAGCCAAGATGGGTGGACTGTCAATGAGCAGTTCTTC CASSQDGWTVNEQFF - TRBV4-1 - TRBJ2-1
TGTGCCAGCTCACCATTGGCAGGGTCGGATAGCAATCAGCCCCAGCATTTT CASSPLAGSDSNQPQHF - TRBV18 - TRBJ1-5
TGTGCCAACAGTCTAAAGGGACAGTTGAACACTGAAGCTTTCTTT CANSLKGQLNTEAFF - TRBV10-3 TRBD1 TRBJ1-1